This TCR beta chain was sequenced during a study of shared clonotypes between healthy human individuals. Findings of the study overall: All-four-donor shared clonotypes had higher generation probabilities than non-shared clonotypes did.

Using immunoSEQ multiplex PCR, the repertoire was profiled, and TCRdb retains in-frame clones only, with some absent. The sample lists roughly 2 million clones; around 95% were seen once. The donors were all Caucasian adults (living in Nashville, Tennessee). Comments on this clone: Antigen unknown.

The junction had 9 bases not matched to a gene; V was cut back by 1 base and J by 0 bases. CDR1 LNHNV and CDR2 YYDKDF come from the germline V gene (reference sequence). The CDR3 extends over 18 amino acids. V and J are TRBV15 and TRBJ2-3; TRBD2 matches at 8 bases. The sample comprised naive CD4+ T cells sorted from blood. The subset was: CD45RA+ positively selected. The sequence was obtained from a man aged 18 to 35 in good health. The CDR3 DNA is TGTGCCACCAGCAGAGGGTTACTAGCGGACACTAGCACAGATACGCAGTATTTT. Protein product: CATSRGLLADTSTDTQYF.